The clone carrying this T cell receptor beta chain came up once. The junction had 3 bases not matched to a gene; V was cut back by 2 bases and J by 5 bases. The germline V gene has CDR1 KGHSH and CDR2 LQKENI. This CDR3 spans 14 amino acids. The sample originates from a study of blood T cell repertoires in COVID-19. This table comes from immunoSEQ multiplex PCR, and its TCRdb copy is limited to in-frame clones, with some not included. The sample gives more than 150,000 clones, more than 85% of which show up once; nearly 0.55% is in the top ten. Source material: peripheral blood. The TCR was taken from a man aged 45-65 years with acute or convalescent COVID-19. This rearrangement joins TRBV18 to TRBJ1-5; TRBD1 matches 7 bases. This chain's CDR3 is CASSPETGYQPQHF. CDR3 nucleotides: TGTGCCAGCTCACCAGAGACAGGGTATCAGCCCCAGCATTTT.